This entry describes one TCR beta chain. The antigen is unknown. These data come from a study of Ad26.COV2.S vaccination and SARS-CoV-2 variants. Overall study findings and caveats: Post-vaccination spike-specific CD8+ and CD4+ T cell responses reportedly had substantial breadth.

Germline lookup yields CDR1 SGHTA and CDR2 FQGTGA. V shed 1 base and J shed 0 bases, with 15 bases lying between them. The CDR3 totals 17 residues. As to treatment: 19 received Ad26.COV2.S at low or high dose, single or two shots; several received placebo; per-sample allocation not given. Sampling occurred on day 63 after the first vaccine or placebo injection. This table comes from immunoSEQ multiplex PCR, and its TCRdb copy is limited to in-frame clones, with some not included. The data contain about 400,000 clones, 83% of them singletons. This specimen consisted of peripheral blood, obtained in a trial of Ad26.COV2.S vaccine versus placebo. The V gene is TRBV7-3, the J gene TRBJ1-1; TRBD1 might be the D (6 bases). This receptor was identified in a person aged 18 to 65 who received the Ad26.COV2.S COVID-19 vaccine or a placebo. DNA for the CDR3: TGTGCCAGCAGCTTAATGTCTTCGCGGACAGTGAACACTGAAGCTTTCTTT. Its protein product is CASSLMSSRTVNTEAFF. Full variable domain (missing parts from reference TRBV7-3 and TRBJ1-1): GAGVSQTPSNKVTEKGKYVELRCDPISGHTALYWYRQSLGQGPEFLIYFQGTGAADDSGLPNDRFFAVRPEGSVSTLKIQRTERGDSAVYLCASSLMSSRTVNTEAFFGQGTRLTVV.